This T cell receptor (beta chain) was captured by sequencing in a study of cytomegalovirus exposure and HLA in healthy donors. Regarding the study as a whole: Accurate prediction of HLA-A and HLA-B alleles (for most subjects) was reportedly achieved from TCR beta sequences. A list of around 150 TCR beta chains associated with cytomegalovirus was given. Later analysis placed DRB1 highest and HLA-C lowest in TCR association rates, which differed by HLA locus.

Trimming cost V 1 base and J 7 bases, with 4 bases left between them. The CDR3 covers 11 residues. CDR1 is LNHNV and CDR2 is YYDKDF in the germline V gene (reference sequence). PCR was performed using 60 Vbeta and 13 Jbeta primers. Repertoires were generated with immunoSEQ multiplex PCR, while TCRdb's copy carries only in-frame clones and drops some. The sample consists of around 130,000 clones, roughly 80% of them appearing once. Points on this clone: Its antigen is currently unknown.

The sequencing input was PBMCs. The clonotype originates from a woman aged 40 to 49 in good health and CMV-seronegative. This chain joins TRBV15 and TRBJ1-2; the D is unclear. CDR3 residues: CATSRAGGYTF. CDR3 nucleotide sequence: TGTGCCACCAGCAGAGCGGGTGGCTACACCTTC.